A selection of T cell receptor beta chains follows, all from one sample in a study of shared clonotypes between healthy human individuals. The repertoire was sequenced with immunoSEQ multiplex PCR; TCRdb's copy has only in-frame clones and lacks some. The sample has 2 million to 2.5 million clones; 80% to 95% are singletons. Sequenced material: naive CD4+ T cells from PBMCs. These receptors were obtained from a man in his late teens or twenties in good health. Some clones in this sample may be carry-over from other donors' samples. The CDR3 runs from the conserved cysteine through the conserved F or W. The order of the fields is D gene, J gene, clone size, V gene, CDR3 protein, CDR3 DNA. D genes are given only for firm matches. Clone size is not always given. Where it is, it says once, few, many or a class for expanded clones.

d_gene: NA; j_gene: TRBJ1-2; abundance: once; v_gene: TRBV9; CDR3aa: CASSPSGQDYGYTF; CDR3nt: TGTGCCAGCAGCCCCTCGGGGCAGGACTATGGCTACACCTTC
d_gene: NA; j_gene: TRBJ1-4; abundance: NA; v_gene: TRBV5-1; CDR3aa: CASSLIPPATNEKLFF; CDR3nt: TGCGCCAGCAGCTTGATCCCACCTGCAACTAATGAAAAACTGTTTTTT
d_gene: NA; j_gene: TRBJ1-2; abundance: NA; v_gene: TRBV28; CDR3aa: CASSFSIGTPRGAYTF; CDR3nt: TGTGCCAGCAGTTTCTCTATCGGGACCCCTCGAGGGGCCTACACCTTC
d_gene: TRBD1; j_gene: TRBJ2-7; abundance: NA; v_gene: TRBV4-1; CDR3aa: CASSHGFDRGSYEQYF; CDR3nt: TGCGCCAGCAGCCACGGCTTCGACAGGGGCTCCTACGAGCAGTACTTC
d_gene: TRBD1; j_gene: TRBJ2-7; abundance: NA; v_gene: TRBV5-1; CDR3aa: CASSQDRVLYEQYF; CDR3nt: TGCGCCAGCAGTCAGGACAGGGTCCTCTACGAGCAGTACTTC
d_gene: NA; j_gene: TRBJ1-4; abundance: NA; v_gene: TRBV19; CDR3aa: CASSIAQATNEKLFF; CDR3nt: TGTGCCAGTAGTATAGCACAGGCAACTAATGAAAAACTGTTTTTT
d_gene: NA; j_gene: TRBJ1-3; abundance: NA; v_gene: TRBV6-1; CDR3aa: CASSVGESGNTIYF; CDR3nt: TGTGCCAGCAGTGTAGGGGAGTCCGGAAACACCATATATTTT
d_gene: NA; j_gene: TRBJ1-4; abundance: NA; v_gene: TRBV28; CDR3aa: CASSFPRGGEKLFF; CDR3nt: TGTGCCAGCAGTTTCCCCAGGGGTGGCGAAAAACTGTTTTTT
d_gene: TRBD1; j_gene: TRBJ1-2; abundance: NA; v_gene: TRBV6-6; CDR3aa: CASSSDRVYGYTF; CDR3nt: TGTGCCAGCAGTTCCGACAGGGTCTATGGCTACACCTTC
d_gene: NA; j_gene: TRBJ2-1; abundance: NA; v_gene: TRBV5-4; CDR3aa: CASSLGGSSYNEQFF; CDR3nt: TGTGCCAGCAGCTTGGGTGGCAGCTCCTACAATGAGCAGTTCTTC
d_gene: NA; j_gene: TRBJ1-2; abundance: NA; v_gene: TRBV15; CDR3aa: CATSSGAALGTYGYTF; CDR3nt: TGTGCCACCAGCAGTGGGGCAGCCCTTGGAACCTATGGCTACACCTTC
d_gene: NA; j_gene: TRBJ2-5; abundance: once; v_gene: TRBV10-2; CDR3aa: CATLLRETQYF; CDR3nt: TGCGCCACCTTACTACGGGAGACCCAGTACTTC
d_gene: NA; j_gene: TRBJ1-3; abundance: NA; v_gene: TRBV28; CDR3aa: CASSSPGVIELNSGNTIYF; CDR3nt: TGTGCCAGCAGTTCCCCAGGTGTGATCGAACTCAACTCTGGAAACACCATATATTTT
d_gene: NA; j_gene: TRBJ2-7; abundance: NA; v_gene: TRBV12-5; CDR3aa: CASSRGRQASYEQYF; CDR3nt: TGTGCTAGTAGCCGCGGTCGGCAGGCGTCCTACGAGCAGTACTTC
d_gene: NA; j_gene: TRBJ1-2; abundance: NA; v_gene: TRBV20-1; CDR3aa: CSAGYGYTF; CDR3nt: TGCAGTGCGGGCTATGGCTACACCTTC
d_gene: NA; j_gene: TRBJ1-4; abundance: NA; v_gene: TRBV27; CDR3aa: CASSLMRTDNEKLFF; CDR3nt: TGTGCCAGCAGCCTTATGAGGACAGATAATGAAAAACTGTTTTTT
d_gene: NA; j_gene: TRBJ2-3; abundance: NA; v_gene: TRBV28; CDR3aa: CASSPPGLTDTQYF; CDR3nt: TGTGCCAGCAGTCCACCGGGTCTCACAGATACGCAGTATTTT
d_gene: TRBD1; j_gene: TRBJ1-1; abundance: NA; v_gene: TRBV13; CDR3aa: CASSTRDRGTEAFF; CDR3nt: TGTGCCAGCAGCACCAGGGACAGGGGGACTGAAGCTTTCTTT
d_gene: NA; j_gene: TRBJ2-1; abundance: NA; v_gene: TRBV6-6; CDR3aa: CASSYSGQANEQFF; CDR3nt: TGTGCCAGCAGTTACTCTGGGCAGGCTAATGAGCAGTTCTTC
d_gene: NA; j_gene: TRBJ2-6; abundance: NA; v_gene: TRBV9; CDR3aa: CASSAVGGTVLTF; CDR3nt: TGTGCCAGCAGCGCAGTCGGGGGAACCGTCCTGACTTTC
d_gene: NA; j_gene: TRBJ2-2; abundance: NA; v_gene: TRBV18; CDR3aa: CASSLTRTDTGELFF; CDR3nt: TGTGCCAGCTCACTTACCCGGACGGACACCGGGGAGCTGTTTTTT
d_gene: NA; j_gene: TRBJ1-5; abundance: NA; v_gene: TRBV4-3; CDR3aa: CASSQDRGVRQSQPQHF; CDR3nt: TGCGCCAGCAGCCAAGATAGAGGGGTAAGGCAGTCTCAGCCCCAGCATTTT
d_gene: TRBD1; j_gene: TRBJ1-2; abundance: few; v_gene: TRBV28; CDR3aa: CASSLRTGTNYGYTF; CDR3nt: TGTGCCAGCAGTCTCCGGACAGGGACTAACTATGGCTACACCTTC
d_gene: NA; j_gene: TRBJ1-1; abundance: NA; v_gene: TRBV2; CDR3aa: CASRTGLWTEAFF; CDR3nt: TGTGCCAGCAGAACAGGGCTGTGGACTGAAGCTTTCTTT
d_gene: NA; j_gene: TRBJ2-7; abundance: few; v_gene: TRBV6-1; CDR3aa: CASTRDTPYEQYF; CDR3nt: TGTGCCAGCACCCGGGACACACCCTACGAGCAGTACTTC
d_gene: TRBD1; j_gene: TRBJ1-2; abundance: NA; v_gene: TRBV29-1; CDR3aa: CSVARTGQHYGYTF; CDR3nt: TGCAGCGTTGCTCGGACAGGACAACACTATGGCTACACCTTC
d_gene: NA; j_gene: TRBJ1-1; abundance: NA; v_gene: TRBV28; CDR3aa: CASSLSRAGKTEAFF; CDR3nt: TGTGCCAGCAGTTTGTCCAGGGCTGGGAAAACTGAAGCTTTCTTT
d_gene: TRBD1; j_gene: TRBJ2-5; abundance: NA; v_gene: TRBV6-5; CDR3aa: CASSEQGTQETQYF; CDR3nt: TGTGCCAGCAGTGAACAGGGGACCCAAGAGACCCAGTACTTC
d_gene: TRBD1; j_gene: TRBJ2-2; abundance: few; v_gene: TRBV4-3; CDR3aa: CASSHTGGGNTGELFF; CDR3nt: TGCGCCAGCAGCCACACAGGGGGCGGGAACACCGGGGAGCTGTTTTTT
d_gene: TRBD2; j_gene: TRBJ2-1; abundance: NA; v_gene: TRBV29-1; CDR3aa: CSVTSGYNEQFF; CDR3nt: TGCAGCGTCACTAGCGGATACAATGAGCAGTTCTTC
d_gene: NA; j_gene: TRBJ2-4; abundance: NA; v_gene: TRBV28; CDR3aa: CASADRLGAKNIQYF; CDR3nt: TGTGCCAGCGCCGACCGACTAGGGGCCAAAAACATTCAGTACTTC
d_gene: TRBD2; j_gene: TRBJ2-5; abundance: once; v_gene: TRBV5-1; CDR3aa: CASSSGLAGQETQYF; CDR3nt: TGCGCCAGCAGCTCGGGACTAGCGGGTCAAGAGACCCAGTACTTC
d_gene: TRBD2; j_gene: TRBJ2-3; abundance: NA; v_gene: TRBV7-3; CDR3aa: CASSPRPLSGREAGTQYF; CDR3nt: TGTGCCAGCAGTCCAAGGCCACTTAGCGGGAGGGAGGCAGGTACGCAGTATTTT
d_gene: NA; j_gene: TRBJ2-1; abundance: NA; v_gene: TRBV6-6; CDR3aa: CASRTTGKYNEQFF; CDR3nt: TGTGCCAGCAGGACGACAGGAAAATACAATGAGCAGTTCTTC
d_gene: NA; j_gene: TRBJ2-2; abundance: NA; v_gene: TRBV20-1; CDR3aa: CSATRGGELFF; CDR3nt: TGCAGTGCTACTCGGGGGGGGGAGCTGTTTTTT
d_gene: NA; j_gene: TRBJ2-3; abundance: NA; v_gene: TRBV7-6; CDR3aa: CASSLVSRQDTQYF; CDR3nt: TGTGCCAGCAGCTTAGTGTCCAGGCAAGATACGCAGTATTTT
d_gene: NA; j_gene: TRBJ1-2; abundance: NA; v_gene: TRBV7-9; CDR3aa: CASSRGGGFYGYTF; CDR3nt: TGTGCCAGCAGCCGGGGGGGTGGCTTCTATGGCTACACCTTC
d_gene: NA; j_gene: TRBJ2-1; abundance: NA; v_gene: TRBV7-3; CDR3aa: CASSLKLASPNEQFF; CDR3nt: TGTGCCAGCAGCTTAAAACTGGCCAGCCCCAATGAGCAGTTCTTC
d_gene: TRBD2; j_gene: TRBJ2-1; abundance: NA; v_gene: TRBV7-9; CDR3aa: CASSLPGLAGNEQFF; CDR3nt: TGTGCCAGCAGCTTACCGGGACTAGCGGGAAATGAGCAGTTCTTC
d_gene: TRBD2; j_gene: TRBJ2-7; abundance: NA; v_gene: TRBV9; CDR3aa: CASSPQGSGRREQYF; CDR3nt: TGTGCCAGCAGCCCGCAGGGTAGCGGGAGGCGCGAGCAGTACTTC
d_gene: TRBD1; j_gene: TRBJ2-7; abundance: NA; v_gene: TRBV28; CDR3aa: CASSPQLGQGKYEQYF; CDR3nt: TGTGCCAGCAGTCCTCAACTAGGACAGGGGAAGTACGAGCAGTACTTC
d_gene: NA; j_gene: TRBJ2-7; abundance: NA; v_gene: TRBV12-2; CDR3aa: CASRLPGTVYEQYF; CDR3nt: TGTGCAAGTCGCTTACCTGGGACGGTGTACGAGCAGTACTTC
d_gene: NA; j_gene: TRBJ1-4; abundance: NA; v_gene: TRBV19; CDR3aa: CASIHRRTFEKLFF; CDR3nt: TGTGCCAGTATCCACCGGAGGACCTTTGAAAAACTGTTTTTT
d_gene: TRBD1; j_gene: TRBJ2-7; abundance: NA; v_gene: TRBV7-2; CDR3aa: CASSFDRGSHYEQYF; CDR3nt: TGTGCCAGCAGCTTCGACAGGGGCTCCCACTACGAGCAGTACTTC
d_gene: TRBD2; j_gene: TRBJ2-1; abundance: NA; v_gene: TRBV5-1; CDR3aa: CASSPQRGIAGYNEQFF; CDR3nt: TGCGCCAGCAGCCCTCAACGGGGTATAGCGGGCTACAATGAGCAGTTCTTC
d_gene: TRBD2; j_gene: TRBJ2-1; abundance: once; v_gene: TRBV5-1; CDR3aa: CASSLVASGRVEQFF; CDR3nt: TGCGCCAGCAGCTTGGTGGCTAGCGGGAGGGTTGAGCAGTTCTTC
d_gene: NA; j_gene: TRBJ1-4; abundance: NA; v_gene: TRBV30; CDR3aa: CAWSRGGNEKLFF; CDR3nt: TGTGCCTGGAGTAGAGGGGGGAATGAAAAACTGTTTTTT
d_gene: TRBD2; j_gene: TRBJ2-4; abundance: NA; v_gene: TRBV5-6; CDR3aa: CASSPWTSGRNIQYF; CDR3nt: TGTGCCAGCAGCCCATGGACTAGCGGACGAAACATTCAGTACTTC
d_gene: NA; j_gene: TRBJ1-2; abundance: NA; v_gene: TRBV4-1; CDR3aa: CASSQGIGGLYGYTF; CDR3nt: TGCGCCAGCAGCCAAGGAATTGGGGGGTTATACGGCTACACCTTC
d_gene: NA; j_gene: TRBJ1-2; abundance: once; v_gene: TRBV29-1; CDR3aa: CSVGGSALGGYTF; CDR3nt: TGCAGCGTTGGAGGGTCCGCACTCGGGGGCTACACCTTC
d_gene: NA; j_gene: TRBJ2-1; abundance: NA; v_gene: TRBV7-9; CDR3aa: CASSVGATPRVEQFF; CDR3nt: TGTGCCAGCAGCGTGGGAGCTACACCCCGTGTTGAGCAGTTCTTC
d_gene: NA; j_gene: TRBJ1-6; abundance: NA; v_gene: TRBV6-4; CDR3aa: CASSDQSGVPLHF; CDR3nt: TGTGCCAGCAGCGACCAATCGGGGGTACCCCTCCACTTT
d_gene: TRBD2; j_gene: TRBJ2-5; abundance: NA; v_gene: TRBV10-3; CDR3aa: CAIQEGVLAGGETQYF; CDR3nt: TGTGCCATCCAGGAAGGAGTCTTAGCGGGGGGGGAGACCCAGTACTTC
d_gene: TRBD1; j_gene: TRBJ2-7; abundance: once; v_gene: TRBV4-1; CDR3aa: CASSQEGQGLYEQYF; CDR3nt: TGCGCCAGCAGCCAAGAAGGACAGGGACTCTACGAGCAGTACTTC
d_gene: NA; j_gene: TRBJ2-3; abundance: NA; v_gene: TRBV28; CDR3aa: CASRGPSHTDTQYF; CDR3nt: TGTGCCAGCAGAGGGCCCTCGCACACAGATACGCAGTATTTT
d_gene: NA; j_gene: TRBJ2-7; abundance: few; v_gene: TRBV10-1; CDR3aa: CASSRGEQYF; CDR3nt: TGCGCCAGCAGCCGGGGAGAGCAGTACTTC